A single sample gave rise to the 2 T cell receptor beta chains below, sequenced in a study of blood T cell repertoires in COVID-19 (dated by TCRdb to 2019 to 2021). Library construction relied on the immunoSEQ multiplex PCR assay. In TCRdb, the immuneACCESS table is reduced to in-frame sequences with V and J assigned. These tables do not hold every clone; where another copy was compared, an unresolved V gene accounts for under half, and the others remain unexplained. Counted in this sample were some 460,000 clones; roughly 89% of them appeared once. Clones ranked in the top ten supply 4.3% of the sample. The specimen was peripheral blood. Receptors originate from a woman aged 25-40 years with acute or convalescent COVID-19.

This clone was detected many times. The rearrangement links TRBV10-3 to TRBJ2-3, with 8 bases lining up with TRBD1. V was pared by 0 bases and J by 14 bases, with 25 bases of the junction left unmatched. Germline loops: CDR1 ENHRY, CDR2 SYGVKD. The CDR3 is 19 residues long. The CDR3 sequence is CAISESALNLGDRPLTGYF. The CDR3 region has the DNA TGTGCCATCAGTGAGTCGGCTTTAAATCTTGGGGACAGGCCCCTGACGGGGTATTTT.

The V and J genes are TRBV19 and TRBJ1-3; no clear D. With 7 bases removed from V and 4 bases from J, the gap between germline ends came to 14 bases. The CDR3 covers 14 residues. Per the germline V gene, CDR1 is LNHDA and CDR2 is SQIVND (reference sequence). CDR3 protein: CASNLAGTGNTIYF. The CDR3 region has the DNA TGTGCCAGTAATTTGGCAGGTACCGGAAACACCATATATTTT.